Presented here are 2 T cell receptor beta chains from one specimen sequenced in a study of breast tumors, draining lymph nodes, adjacent tissues. TCRdb itself ran the multiplex PCR reads through MiXCR, one entry per CDR3 protein. Among roughly 120,000 distinct CDR3 sequences, nearly 20% were seen once, and the ten largest hold roughly 4%. Samples came from axillary lymph nodes draining the breast cancer. Material: axillary lymph node tissue. These TCRs come from a female donor with breast cancer. Some clones in this sample may be carry-over from other donors' samples.

This clonotype has just a few counts. The chain recombines TRBV27 with TRBJ2-3; weak D call: TRBD2 (5 bases). The V end was cut by 3 bases, the J end by 3 bases, with 16 bases between. Germline loops: CDR1 MNHEY, CDR2 SMNVEV (reference sequence). CDR3 length equals 16 residues. In DNA, the CDR3 is TGTGCCAGCAGTTTGGGAGTTCCATGGGGAACAGATACGCAGTATTTT. It encodes CASSLGVPWGTDTQYF.

In its sample, this clonotype was seen many times. CDR3 bases: TGTGCCAGCAGTTCTTGGGGCTCAAACAATGAGCAGTTCTTC. Protein sequence: CASSSWGSNNEQFF. The V gene is TRBV27, the J gene TRBJ2-1; possible D gene TRBD1, 5 bases. The CDR3 totals 14 residues. CDR1 and CDR2 from the germline V gene are MNHEY and SMNVEV (reference sequence). Between the trimmed V and J ends, which lost 4 bases and 5 bases, there was a span of 12 bases.